Below are 15 T cell receptor beta chains sequenced from a single sample in a study of blood T cell repertoires in COVID-19 (TCRdb year 2020). Libraries were prepared through the immunoSEQ multiplex PCR assay. This is the immuneACCESS table as TCRdb keeps it, with only in-frame sequences that have V and J called. A part of the clones is gone; compared with another copy, unresolved V genes explain less than half, and the rest is unexplained. Here the sample has some 120,000 clones; around nine tenths occur a single time. Around 4.5% of the sample is in the top ten clones. The specimen sequenced was peripheral blood. The source is a man in his forties or fifties with acute or convalescent COVID-19.

The chain employs TRBV4-1 and TRBJ1-2, with D hard to call. The V gene lost 5 bases and the J gene lost 4 bases, with 14 bases spanning the gap. CDR1 is MGHRA, CDR2 YSYEKL, per germline. The CDR3 runs 14 residues. The CDR3 region has the DNA TGCGCCAGCAGCGACTCGGAGGGAGGCTATGGCTACACCTTC. This gives the protein CASSDSEGGYGYTF.

CDR3 bases: TGTGCCTGGAGTGTAGGACTAGCGGGAGGGGGAGATACGCAGTATTTT. This gives the protein CAWSVGLAGGGDTQYF. V usage is TRBV30 and J usage is TRBJ2-3, with 15 bases aligning to TRBD2. This CDR3 region has 16 residues. Germline values: CDR1 GTSNPN, CDR2 SVGIG (reference sequence). V dropped 0 bases and J dropped 5; count of bases not matched to a gene: 3.

In DNA, the CDR3 is TGTGCCAGCAGTGAGGCGGCGGGGGGGACCTACGAGCAGTACTTC. Protein product: CASSEAAGGTYEQYF. The chain couples TRBV2 to TRBJ2-7; TRBD2 aligns across 9 bases. Trimming took 3 bases from V and 2 from J; bases not matched to a gene: 5. CDR3 length: 15 residues. Germline V gives CDR1 SNHLY, CDR2 FYNNEI. Combining the CDR3 with reference TRBV2 and TRBJ2-7 gives the whole variable domain EPEVTQTPSHQVTQMGQEVILRCVPISNHLYFYWYRQILGQKVEFLVSFYNNEISEKSEIFDDQFSVERPDGSNFTLKIRSTKLEDSAMYFCASSEAAGGTYEQYFGPGTRLTVT.

This CDR3 is CASSPRASGSLYEQYF. DNA for the CDR3: TGTGCCAGCAGCCCTCGGGCTAGCGGGAGTCTATACGAGCAGTACTTC. This chain links TRBV6-2 or TRBV6-3 with TRBJ2-7, with 10 bases matching TRBD2. CDR1 is MNHEY, CDR2 SVGEGT, per germline. V lost 6 bases and J lost 4; bases outside the gene matches: 12. The CDR3 contains 16 residues.

Of note for this clone: Within the sample, other DNA sequences also encode this same CDR3. The rearrangement uses TRBV6-1 and TRBJ2-7; TRBD1 is a possible D gene (7 bases). This CDR3 region has 13 residues. The germline V gene encodes CDR1 MNHNS and CDR2 SASEGT. V was clipped by 1 base and J by 6 bases, with 10 bases between them. CDR3 in amino acids: CASSEGQGLEQYF. The CDR3, as DNA: TGTGCCAGCAGTGAAGGACAGGGACTCGAGCAGTACTTC.

This chain uses TRBV30 with TRBJ1-1, with D perhaps TRBD1 (5 bases). The germline V and J ends were trimmed by 2 bases and 7 bases, with 17 bases remaining between them. The CDR3 runs 14 residues. Per the germline V gene, CDR1 is GTSNPN and CDR2 is SVGIG (reference sequence). CDR3 amino acids: CAWSNNVGLDEAFF. Written as DNA, the CDR3 is TGTGCCTGGAGTAATAACGTGGGGCTGGATGAAGCTTTCTTT.

This clone has a handful of counts. The chain links TRBV29-1 to TRBJ1-3; unclear D gene. Germline values: CDR1 SQVTM, CDR2 ANQGSEA. This CDR3 spans 13 amino acids. V lost 7 bases, J lost 0 bases, and 10 bases lay in between. The chain's CDR3 is CSGTGSSGNTIYF. CDR3 in DNA: TGCAGCGGGACGGGGAGCTCTGGAAACACCATATATTTT. The complete variable domain, with remaining parts taken from reference TRBV29-1 and TRBJ1-3, reads SAVISQKPSRDICQRGTSLTIQCQVDSQVTMMFWYRQQPGQSLTLIATANQGSEATYESGFVIDKFPISRPNLTFSTLTVSNMSPEDSSIYLCSGTGSSGNTIYFGEGSWLTVV.

J is TRBJ2-1 and V is TRBV6-2 or TRBV6-3, with 13 bases that match TRBD2. The CDR3 has 19 residues. From germline, CDR1 is MNHEY and CDR2 SVGEGT. Losses at the gene ends were 5 bases for V and 0 bases for J; bases not matched to a gene: 10. The CDR3 sequence: CASSTLGLAGSSSYNEQFF. In DNA form, the CDR3 reads TGTGCCAGCAGTACCCTGGGACTAGCGGGGTCGAGCTCCTACAATGAGCAGTTCTTC.

The V and J genes are TRBV9 and TRBJ2-1, with 7 bases identical to TRBD2. After removal of 2 bases from V and 4 bases from J, the junction contained 6 bases not matched to a gene. The germline gives CDR1 SGDLS, CDR2 YYNGEE. The CDR3 contains 15 residues. The CDR3: CASSVRAGVYNEQFF. The CDR3, as DNA: TGTGCCAGCAGCGTCAGGGCGGGAGTATACAATGAGCAGTTCTTC.

The chain carries TRBV5-1 and TRBJ2-2; 9 bases are a match to TRBD2. The V gene end was trimmed by 4 bases and the J gene end by 6 bases; junction bases not matched to a gene: 10. The CDR3 runs 16 residues. The germline CDR1 and CDR2 sequences are SGHRS and YFSETQ. This CDR3 is CASSETAGGLPGELFF. The CDR3 nucleotides read TGCGCCAGCAGCGAAACAGCGGGGGGTCTGCCCGGGGAGCTGTTTTTT. Complete variable domain (other parts from reference TRBV5-1 and TRBJ2-2): KAGVTQTPRYLIKTRGQQVTLSCSPISGHRSVSWYQQTPGQGLQFLFEYFSETQRNKGNFPGRFSGRQFSNSRSEMNVSTLELGDSALYLCASSETAGGLPGELFFGEGSRLTVL.

V is TRBV5-1 and J is TRBJ2-5; D unclear. The CDR3 consists of 14 residues. V lost 0 bases and J 2 bases, leaving 8 bases between the germline ends. CDR1 and CDR2 (germline): SGHRS, YFSETQ. CDR3 sequence: CASSLGALQETQYF. The CDR3 DNA reads as TGCGCCAGCAGCTTGGGGGCCCTACAAGAGACCCAGTACTTC.

J is TRBJ2-5 and V is TRBV5-4; D not certain. V was pared by 1 base and J by 1 base, with 5 bases between. The CDR3 totals 13 residues. Germline V lookup: CDR1 SGHNT, CDR2 YYREEE (reference sequence). The CDR3, as DNA: TGTGCCAGCAGCTTGTACAGCCAAGAGACCCAGTACTTC. Translation: CASSLYSQETQYF. The entire variable domain, with the rest obtained from reference TRBV5-4 and TRBJ2-5, is as follows: ETGVTQSPTHLIKTRGQQVTLRCSSQSGHNTVSWYQQALGQGPQFIFQYYREEENGRGNFPPRFSGLQFPNYSSELNVNALELDDSALYLCASSLYSQETQYFGPGTRLLVL.

V and J are TRBV9 and TRBJ1-4; a possible D gene is TRBD1 (5 bases). The length of the CDR3 is 14 residues. CDR1 and CDR2 (germline): SGDLS, YYNGEE. The V and J ends lost 2 bases and 8 bases respectively, with 13 bases between them. CDR3 coding DNA: TGTGCCAGCAGCGTTAGCCAGGGAAAAGAAAAACTGTTTTTT. Amino acids: CASSVSQGKEKLFF.

This clone appeared a single time. This chain joins TRBV19 and TRBJ1-5, with D possibly matching TRBD1 (6 bases). Germline V lookup: CDR1 LNHDA, CDR2 SQIVND (reference sequence). This CDR3 has 16 amino acids. V was pared by 4 bases and J by 0 bases, with 13 bases between. CDR3 sequence: CASSTLTGNSNQPQHF. The DNA of the CDR3 is TGTGCCAGTAGTACTCTCACAGGGAATAGCAATCAGCCCCAGCATTTT.

The V gene is TRBV27, the J gene TRBJ2-1, with 11 positions matching TRBD2. J lost 10 bases, V lost 4 bases, and 9 bases had no gene match. CDR1 MNHEY and CDR2 SMNVEV come from the germline V gene (reference sequence). The CDR3 covers 15 residues. CDR3 nucleotides: TGTGCCAGCAGTTACACTAGCGGGGGTCAATGGGAGCAGTTCTTC. It translates to CASSYTSGGQWEQFF.